This is a list of T cell receptor beta chains from one sample in a study of cytomegalovirus exposure and HLA in healthy donors. The data were produced by immunoSEQ multiplex PCR, yet TCRdb's version contains in-frame clones alone and is incomplete. The sample includes over 100,000 clones, around 61% of them seen just once. The material sequenced was PBMCs. The source is a woman aged 25 to 39 in good health and CMV-seronegative. Both conserved end residues are part of each CDR3. The D gene is left open where the match is weak. Size tells how often a clone was seen (once, few, many) or the class of an expanded clone, and some rows leave it out.

V gene	J gene	D gene	clone size	CDR3 DNA	CDR3 protein
TRBV5-6	TRBJ2-3	NA	NA	TGTGCCAGCAGCCCAACAATCCCAACAGATACGCAGTATTTT	CASSPTIPTDTQYF
TRBV6-5	TRBJ1-6	TRBD1	NA	TGTGCCAGCAGTTACTCCACAGGGGGTAATTCACCCCTCCACTTT	CASSYSTGGNSPLHF
TRBV5-6	TRBJ2-5	NA	NA	TGTGCCAGCAGCAATGCGGGGCGGGCAGGCCTAGAGACCCAGTACTTC	CASSNAGRAGLETQYF
TRBV2	TRBJ2-1	TRBD2	NA	TGTGCCAGCAGTGAAGCTTGGGGGGGTCTCAACAATGAGCAGTTCTTC	CASSEAWGGLNNEQFF
TRBV7-2	TRBJ1-2	TRBD1	NA	TGTGCCAGCGGACAGGGCGGGAACTATGGCTACACCTTC	CASGQGGNYGYTF
TRBV5-1	TRBJ2-3	NA	few	TGCGCCAGCAGCACCCCGGTTAGCACAGATACGCAGTATTTT	CASSTPVSTDTQYF
TRBV6-1	TRBJ1-6	NA	NA	TGTGCCAGCAGTGGACAGGTTCGGCCACCCCCCCACTTT	CASSGQVRPPPHF
TRBV28	TRBJ1-6	NA	few	TGTGCCAGCAGTTTACAGAATTCACCCCTCCACTTT	CASSLQNSPLHF
TRBV6-9	TRBJ1-4	NA	NA	NA	CASSFCASSYGGEKLFF
TRBV7-2	TRBJ2-3	TRBD2	NA	TGTGCCAGCAGCTATTCCGGGACTAGCGTCGGTGATACGCAGTATTTT	CASSYSGTSVGDTQYF
TRBV4-3	TRBJ2-1	TRBD2	once	TGCGCCAGCAGCCAAGTGACTAGCGGGAGCTCCTACAATGAGCAGTTCTTC	CASSQVTSGSSYNEQFF
TRBV5-4	TRBJ2-3	TRBD1	NA	TGTGCCAGCAGCTTGAAGGGGGCAGGGACAGATACGCAGTATTTT	CASSLKGAGTDTQYF
TRBV7-3	TRBJ2-5	TRBD1	NA	TGTGCCAGCAGCTTTGGGACAGGGGAGACCCAGTACTTC	CASSFGTGETQYF
TRBV14	TRBJ2-7	TRBD1	NA	TGTGCCAGCAGCCAAACCTTTGACAGGGGCCACGAGCAGTACTTC	CASSQTFDRGHEQYF
TRBV7-2	TRBJ2-7	TRBD2	NA	TGTGCCAGCAGCTTAGCGTCTAGCGGGAAAGAGGGCGAGCAGTACTTC	CASSLASSGKEGEQYF
TRBV27	TRBJ2-1	NA	NA	TGTGCCAGCAGCAACCGGGACAAACCCTACAATGAGCAGTTCTTC	CASSNRDKPYNEQFF